This paragraph covers one T cell receptor beta chain sequence. The time point is: pretreatment peripheral blood. This entry belongs to a study of PD-L1 blockade in urothelial cancer. Only in-frame clones appear in the TCRdb table, and some are missing; sequencing was by immunoSEQ multiplex PCR. The data contain around 68,000 clones, roughly four fifths of them singletons. The sample here was PBMCs, taken around atezolizumab (anti-PD-L1) treatment. This TCR derives from a man between 65 and 80 years old with urothelial cancer.

The CDR3 nucleotides are TGTGCCAGCAGCCAAGGCGGGGACGCCATAATTGAAGCTTTCTTT. It yields the protein CASSQGGDAIIEAFF. The chain links TRBV4-2 to TRBJ1-1, with D possibly TRBD1 on 5 matching bases. Germline loops: CDR1 LGHNA, CDR2 YNFKEQ. V lost 1 base and J lost 7, with 16 bases in between. The CDR3 is made up of 15 amino acids.